The next 15 T cell receptor beta chains were all read from a single sample in a study of cytomegalovirus exposure and HLA in healthy donors. Repertoires were generated with immunoSEQ multiplex PCR, while TCRdb's copy carries only in-frame clones and drops some. The sample holds over 110,000 clones, roughly nine tenths seen once. The sequenced material came from PBMCs. The receptors were gathered from a man younger than 30 in good health and CMV-seronegative.

Only a few counts were recorded for this clone. The chain has TRBV6-5 and TRBJ2-1; 14 positions match TRBD2. V gave up 2 bases and J gave up 6 bases; unmatched junction bases: 0. Germline CDR1 MNHEY, CDR2 SVGAGI. This CDR3 region has 15 residues. DNA for the CDR3: TGTGCCAGCAGTTACGGACTAGCGGGAGGCAATGAGCAGTTCTTC. Protein product: CASSYGLAGGNEQFF.

The V and J genes are TRBV10-3 and TRBJ1-1, with 9 bases aligning to TRBD1. This CDR3 contains 14 residues. J was trimmed by 2 bases and V by 6 bases; bases with no gene match: 4. CDR1 is ENHRY, CDR2 SYGVKD, per germline. CDR3 in amino acids: CAIRDRGHNTEAFF. The CDR3, as DNA: TGTGCCATCAGGGACAGGGGTCATAACACTGAAGCTTTCTTT.

The chain couples TRBV5-1 to TRBJ1-1, with D perhaps TRBD1 (5 bases). The CDR3 sequence is 14 residues long. Germline lookup yields CDR1 SGHRS and CDR2 YFSETQ. Trimming stripped 4 bases from V and 4 bases from J, with 14 bases between. CDR3 region: CASSPLGGGTEAFF. The CDR3 bases are TGCGCCAGCAGCCCCCTGGGGGGTGGCACTGAAGCTTTCTTT. Combining the CDR3 with reference TRBV5-1 and TRBJ1-1 gives the whole variable domain KAGVTQTPRYLIKTRGQQVTLSCSPISGHRSVSWYQQTPGQGLQFLFEYFSETQRNKGNFPGRFSGRQFSNSRSEMNVSTLELGDSALYLCASSPLGGGTEAFFGQGTRLTVV.

The chain couples TRBV5-6 to TRBJ2-3, with 11 bases aligning to TRBD1. The CDR3 covers 15 residues. J gave up 6 bases and V 4 bases, and 7 bases lay outside the gene matches. Germline CDR1 SGHDT, CDR2 YYEEEE. The CDR3, as DNA: TGTGCCAGCAGCCCGGACAGGGGGCTGGTTGATACGCAGTATTTT. Amino acids: CASSPDRGLVDTQYF.

Notes on this clone: Germline and junction disagree at one end, which may indicate a read error. This chain connects TRBV7-2 to TRBJ2-7, with D unclear. CDR1 and CDR2 (germline): SGHTA, FQGNSA. The CDR3 runs to 13 residues. The chain's CDR3 is CASSPSWARGPDF. DNA for the CDR3: TGTGCCAGCAGCCCCTCATGGGCTCGTGGCCCAGACTTC.

CDR3 sequence reads: CASSLNPDLAGVFF. The CDR3 DNA follows: TGTGCCAGCAGTCTCAACCCTGATCTAGCGGGCGTCTTCTTC. This chain connects TRBV28 to TRBJ2-1, with 8 bases that match TRBD2. Unmatched junction bases numbered 16, after V lost 5 bases and J lost 16 bases. CDR1 and CDR2 (germline): MDHEN, SYDVKM. The CDR3 runs 14 residues.

The CDR3 coding sequence is TGTGCCAGCAGTTTATACAGTGTGGACAGGGAGCAGTTCGATGGCTACACCTTC. Its translation: CASSLYSVDREQFDGYTF. V gene TRBV28 combines with J gene TRBJ1-2; 8 positions agree with TRBD1. Germline CDR1 is MDHEN and CDR2 is SYDVKM. Trimming removed 1 base from V and 6 bases from J; junction bases left unmatched: 16. This CDR3 region has 18 residues.

The V gene is TRBV7-9, the J gene TRBJ1-6; D perhaps matches TRBD1 (6 bases). CDR1 is SEHNR, CDR2 FQNEAQ, per germline (reference sequence). With 10 bases removed from V and 7 bases from J, the gap between germline ends came to 23 bases. There are 16 residues in the CDR3. CDR3 sequence reads: CATSVGGATKNSPLHF. CDR3 in DNA: TGTGCCACCTCTGTGGGGGGGGCTACGAAAAATTCACCCCTCCACTTT.

In the case of this clone: The sample carries other DNA sequences with the same CDR3. This sequence joins TRBV29-1 and TRBJ1-2; a possible D gene is TRBD1 (5 bases). The length of the CDR3 is 14 residues. The V end lost 3 bases, the J end lost 0 bases, and 11 bases lay between the germline ends. Germline-derived CDR1 and CDR2 are SQVTM and ANQGSEA. The CDR3 region has the DNA TGCAGCGTTGAGGGGCGGGGGACTAACTATGGCTACACCTTC. Protein: CSVEGRGTNYGYTF.

The rearrangement links TRBV19 to TRBJ1-1, with D hard to call. V dropped 0 bases and J dropped 0 bases, with 11 bases sitting between them. The V gene's germline CDR1 is LNHDA and CDR2 SQIVND (reference sequence). CDR3 length: 16 amino acids. CDR3 region: CASSIDPQVMNTEAFF. The CDR3 nucleotides are TGTGCCAGTAGTATAGATCCCCAGGTCATGAACACTGAAGCTTTCTTT.

This clone was counted many times. V and J are TRBV6-5 and TRBJ1-5, with 10 nucleotides matching TRBD1. The CDR3 length is 15 residues. Germline CDR1 MNHEY, CDR2 SVGAGI. V shed 6 bases and J 5 bases; nucleotides not matched to a gene: 7. CDR3 sequence: CASRSVGQGDQPQHF. The CDR3 DNA follows: TGTGCCAGCAGGAGTGTTGGACAGGGGGATCAGCCCCAGCATTTT.

This sequence joins TRBV5-1 and TRBJ2-5, with TRBD1 as a possible D gene (6 bases). Germline CDR1 and CDR2: SGHRS and YFSETQ. This CDR3 region has 16 residues. Trimming took 2 bases from V and 2 from J, leaving 16 bases between them. CDR3 in amino acids: CASSLNHHRVQETQYF. In DNA, the CDR3 is TGCGCCAGCAGCTTAAATCACCACAGGGTTCAAGAGACCCAGTACTTC. Supplemented by reference TRBV5-1 and TRBJ2-5, the full variable domain reads KAGVTQTPRYLIKTRGQQVTLSCSPISGHRSVSWYQQTPGQGLQFLFEYFSETQRNKGNFPGRFSGRQFSNSRSEMNVSTLELGDSALYLCASSLNHHRVQETQYFGPGTRLLVL.

The CDR3 nucleotides are TGTGCCAGCAGCTCTGCCGGACACGTCCCTGGAAACACCATATATTTT. Amino acids: CASSSAGHVPGNTIYF. The V gene is TRBV13, the J gene TRBJ1-3; D may be TRBD1 (5 bases). Germline V CDR1 and CDR2: PRHDT, FYEKMQ (reference sequence). This CDR3 is built from 16 residues. Trimming left V 4 bases short and J 2 bases short, with 15 bases between. The entire variable domain, with the rest obtained from reference TRBV13 and TRBJ1-3, is as follows: AAGVIQSPRHLIKEKRETATLKCYPIPRHDTVYWYQQGPGQDPQFLISFYEKMQSDKGSIPDRFSAQQFSDYHSELNMSSLELGDSALYFCASSSAGHVPGNTIYFGEGSWLTVV.

The chain combines TRBV25-1 with TRBJ2-2; D is ambiguous. Trimming took 7 bases from V and 2 from J, leaving 5 bases between them. There are 12 residues in the CDR3. Germline lookup yields CDR1 MGHDK and CDR2 SYGVNS. The CDR3 DNA is TGTGCCAGCAATTATAACACCGGGGAGCTGTTTTTT. Its protein is CASNYNTGELFF.

This chain joins TRBV6-6 and TRBJ1-1; no clear D. V lost 5 bases and J 6 bases, leaving 13 bases between the germline ends. Germline V gene sequence: CDR1 MNHNY, CDR2 SVGAGI (reference sequence). The CDR3 runs to 13 residues. In DNA, the CDR3 is TGTGCCAGCAGTCCTAGGATCGTATCTGAAGCTTTCTTT. Translation gives CASSPRIVSEAFF.